This T cell receptor beta chain was retrieved from a study of shared clonotypes between healthy human individuals. Subsets obtained from CD4+ cells comprised CD45RA+ naive and CD45RA-negative memory cells. The DNA input per sorted-subset replicate PCR was about 220 ng, corresponding to 25,000 to 35,000 T cell genomes. TCRdb keeps only in-frame clones here, not all; method: immunoSEQ multiplex PCR. This sample yields some 980,000 clones, of which approximately 76% are seen a single time; approximately 1.5% belongs to the top ten. V was trimmed by 4 bases and J by 3 bases, leaving 16 bases between them. CDR3 size: 16 residues. Germline loops: CDR1 MDHEN, CDR2 SYDVKM.

Sample: memory CD4+ T cells sorted from blood. Subset defined: CD45RA-negative fraction. This clonotype was sampled from a man aged 18 to 30 in good health. The chain uses TRBV28 and TRBJ1-5, with a tentative D call TRBD1 (5 bases). The CDR3 protein is CASSSGSWGTNQPQHF. Here the CDR3 DNA reads TGTGCCAGCAGTTCAGGATCGTGGGGCACCAATCAGCCCCAGCATTTT.